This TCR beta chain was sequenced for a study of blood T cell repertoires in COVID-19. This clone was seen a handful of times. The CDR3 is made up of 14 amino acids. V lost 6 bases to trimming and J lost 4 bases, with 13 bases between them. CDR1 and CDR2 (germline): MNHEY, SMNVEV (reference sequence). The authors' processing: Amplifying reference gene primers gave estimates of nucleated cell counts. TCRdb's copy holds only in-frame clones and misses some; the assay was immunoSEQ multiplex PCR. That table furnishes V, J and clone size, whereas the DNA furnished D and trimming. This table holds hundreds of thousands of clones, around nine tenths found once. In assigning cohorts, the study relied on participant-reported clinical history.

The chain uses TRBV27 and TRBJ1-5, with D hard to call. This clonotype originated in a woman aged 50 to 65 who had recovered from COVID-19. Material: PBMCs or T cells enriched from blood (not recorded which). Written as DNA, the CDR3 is TGTGCCAGCAGCCGAGGGAATGGGAATCAGCCCCAGCATTTT. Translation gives CASSRGNGNQPQHF.